What follows describes a single TCR beta chain. The sample originates from a study of blood T cell repertoires in COVID-19. Across the study: Sources were T cells, B-cell-depleted T cells, or PBMCs; the material itself was cDNA or gDNA.

Data came from immunoSEQ multiplex PCR; TCRdb stores just in-frame clones and leaves some out. The sample lists some 190,000 clones; 85% were seen once. CDR1 and CDR2 (germline): SEHNR, FQNEAQ (reference sequence). This CDR3 spans 13 amino acids. Trimming cost V 2 bases and J 13 bases; bases outside gene matches: 7. J is TRBJ2-1 and V is TRBV7-9; TRBD2 agrees at 8 bases. This TCR derives from a woman aged 80 or older with acute or convalescent COVID-19. The sample taken for sequencing was peripheral blood. Written as DNA, the CDR3 is TGTGCCAGCAGCTTACAGCGGGAGAGGGGACAGTTCTTC. Its translation is CASSLQRERGQFF.